Each of the 5 T cell receptor beta chains below was sequenced from the same sample in a study of a mutant IDH1 vaccine in newly diagnosed glioma. These receptors have no known antigen. The data were produced by immunoSEQ multiplex PCR, yet TCRdb's version contains in-frame clones alone and is incomplete. The sample includes some 130,000 clones, about 80% of them seen just once. Time point given: week 11, during vaccination. The vaccine gave 300 ug of a 20-mer mutant IDH1 peptide subcutaneously per dose. The sequencing here drew on PBMCs, taken from a glioma patient whose treatment included an IDH1 peptide vaccine. Receptor source: a man aged 40-55 years with glioma.

V is TRBV5-1 and J is TRBJ2-1; maybe TRBD2 (5 bases). CDR1 and CDR2 (germline): SGHRS, YFSETQ. V lost 6 bases and J 3 bases, leaving 7 bases between the germline ends. This CDR3 contains 12 residues. The CDR3 nucleotides are TGCGCCAGCACTCGGGACTACAATGAGCAGTTCTTC. Translation: CASTRDYNEQFF.

The chain's CDR3 is CASSLGSTRGSYGYTF. The CDR3 DNA is TGTGCCAGCAGCTTGGGGTCGACAAGGGGGTCCTATGGCTACACCTTC. The chain combines TRBV5-6 with TRBJ1-2; perhaps TRBD1 as D (6 bases). V was cut by 0 bases and J by 4 bases, with 16 bases left in between. The CDR3 has 16 amino acids. CDR1 and CDR2 from the germline V gene are SGHDT and YYEEEE. The full variable domain, rest sourced from reference TRBV5-6 and TRBJ1-2, is DAGVTQSPTHLIKTRGQQVTLRCSPKSGHDTVSWYQQALGQGPQFIFQYYEEEERQRGNFPDRFSGHQFPNYSSELNVNALLLGDSALYLCASSLGSTRGSYGYTFGSGTRLTVV.

Written as DNA, the CDR3 is TGCAGCGTTGTAGGGACAGGGGGATCCACCGGGGAGCTGTTTTTT. Its protein is CSVVGTGGSTGELFF. This sequence joins TRBV29-1 and TRBJ2-2; 11 bases are a match to TRBD1. The CDR3 consists of 15 residues. Germline-derived CDR1 and CDR2 are SQVTM and ANQGSEA. V gave up 4 bases and J gave up 4 bases; unmatched junction bases: 5.

The chain has TRBV7-2 and TRBJ2-5; TRBD1 or TRBD2 may be the D gene (6 bases each). This CDR3 contains 15 residues. Germline V gene lookup returns CDR1 SGHTA and CDR2 FQGNSA. With 6 bases removed from V and 0 bases from J, the gap between germline ends came to 14 bases. CDR3 region: CASRDRGQYQETQYF. CDR3 in DNA: TGTGCCAGCAGAGACCGGGGGCAGTACCAAGAGACCCAGTACTTC.

The V call is TRBV27, the J call TRBJ1-4, with D hard to call. The CDR3 covers 16 residues. CDR1 is MNHEY and CDR2 is SMNVEV in the germline V gene (reference sequence). Deletions cut 6 bases from V and 0 bases from J, with 14 bases between. The CDR3 nucleotides are TGTGCCAGCAGGAGTTTGGTGGGTGCAACTAATGAAAAACTGTTTTTT. Protein: CASRSLVGATNEKLFF.